This T cell receptor beta chain was recovered during a study of shared clonotypes between healthy human individuals. Study as a whole: Donor composition was a couple of women and three men, aged 18 to 49.

Germline CDR1 KGHSH, CDR2 LQKENI. The CDR3 extends over 16 amino acids. V shed 0 bases and J shed 4 bases, with 10 bases lying between them. Remarks on this clone: A much larger clone lies a single base off, so this may be a read error. Additional DNA sequences in this sample encode the identical CDR3.

Profiling relied on immunoSEQ multiplex PCR, and the TCRdb table lists in-frame clones only, not all of them. The sample has approximately 500,000 clones; about 84% are singletons. About 90 million PBMCs per unsorted sample were used for genomic DNA. The chain carries TRBV18 and TRBJ2-6; TRBD1 might be the D (5 bases). The receptor's source is a woman between 40 and 50 years old in good health. Some clones in this sample may be carry-over from other donors' samples. The specimen sequenced was PBMCs. The CDR3 loop reads CASSPPQGSGANVLTF. CDR3 bases: TGTGCCAGCTCACCACCGCAGGGCTCCGGGGCCAACGTCCTGACTTTC.